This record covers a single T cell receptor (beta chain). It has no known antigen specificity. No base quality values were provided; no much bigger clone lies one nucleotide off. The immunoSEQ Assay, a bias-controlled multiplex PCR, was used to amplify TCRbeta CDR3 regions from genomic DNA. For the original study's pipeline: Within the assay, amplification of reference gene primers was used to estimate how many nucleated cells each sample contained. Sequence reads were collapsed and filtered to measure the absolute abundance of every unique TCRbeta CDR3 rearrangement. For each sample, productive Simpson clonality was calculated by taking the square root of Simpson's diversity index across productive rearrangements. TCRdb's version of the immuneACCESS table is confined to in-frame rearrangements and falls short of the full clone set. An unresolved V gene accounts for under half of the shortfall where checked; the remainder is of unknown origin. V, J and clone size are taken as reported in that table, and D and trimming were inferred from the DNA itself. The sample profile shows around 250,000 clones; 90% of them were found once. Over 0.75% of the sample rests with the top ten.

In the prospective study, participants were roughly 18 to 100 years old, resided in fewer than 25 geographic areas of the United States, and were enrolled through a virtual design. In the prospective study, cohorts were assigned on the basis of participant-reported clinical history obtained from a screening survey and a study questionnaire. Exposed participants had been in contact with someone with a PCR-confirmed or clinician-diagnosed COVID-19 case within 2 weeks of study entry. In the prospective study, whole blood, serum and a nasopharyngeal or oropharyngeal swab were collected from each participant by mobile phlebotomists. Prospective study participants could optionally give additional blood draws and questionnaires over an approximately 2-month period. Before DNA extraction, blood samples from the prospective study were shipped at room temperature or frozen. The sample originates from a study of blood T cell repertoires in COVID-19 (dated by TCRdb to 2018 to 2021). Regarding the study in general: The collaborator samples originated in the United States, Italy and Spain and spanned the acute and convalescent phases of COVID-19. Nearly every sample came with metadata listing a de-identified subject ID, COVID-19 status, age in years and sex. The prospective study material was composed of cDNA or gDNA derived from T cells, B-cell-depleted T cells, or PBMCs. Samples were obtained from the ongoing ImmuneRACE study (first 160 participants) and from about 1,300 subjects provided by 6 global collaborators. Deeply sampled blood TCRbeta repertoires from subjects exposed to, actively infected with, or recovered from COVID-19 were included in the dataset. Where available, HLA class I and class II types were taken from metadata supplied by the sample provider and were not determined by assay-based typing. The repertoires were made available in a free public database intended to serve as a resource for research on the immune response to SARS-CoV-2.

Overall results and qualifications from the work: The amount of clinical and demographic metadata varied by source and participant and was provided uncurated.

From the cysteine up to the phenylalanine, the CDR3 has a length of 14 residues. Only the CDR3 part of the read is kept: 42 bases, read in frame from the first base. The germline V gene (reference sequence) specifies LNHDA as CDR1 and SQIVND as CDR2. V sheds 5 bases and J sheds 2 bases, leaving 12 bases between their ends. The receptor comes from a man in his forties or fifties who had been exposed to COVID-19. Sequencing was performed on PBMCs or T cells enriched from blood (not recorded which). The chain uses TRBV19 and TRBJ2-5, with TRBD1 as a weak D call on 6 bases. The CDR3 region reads CASSPGTKQETQYF. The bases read TGTGCCAGTAGTCCCGGGACAAAACAAGAGACCCAGTACTTC.